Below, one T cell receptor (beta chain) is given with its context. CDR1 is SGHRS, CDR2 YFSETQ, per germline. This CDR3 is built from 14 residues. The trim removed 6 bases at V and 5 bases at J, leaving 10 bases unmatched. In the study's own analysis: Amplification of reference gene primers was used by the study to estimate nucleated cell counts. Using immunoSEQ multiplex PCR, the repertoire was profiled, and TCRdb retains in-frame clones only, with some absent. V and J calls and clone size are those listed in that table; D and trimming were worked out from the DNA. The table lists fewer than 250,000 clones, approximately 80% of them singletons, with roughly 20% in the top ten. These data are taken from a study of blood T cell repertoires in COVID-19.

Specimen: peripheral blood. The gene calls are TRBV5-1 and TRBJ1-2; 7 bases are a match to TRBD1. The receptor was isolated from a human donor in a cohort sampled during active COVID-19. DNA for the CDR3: TGCGCCAGCAAAACGACAGGGTCACAGTATGGCTACACCTTC. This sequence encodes CASKTTGSQYGYTF.